The following is a T cell receptor beta chain sequence with its context. This entry comes from a study of cytomegalovirus exposure and HLA in healthy donors. Amplification used 60 Vbeta primers and 13 Jbeta primers. The table came from immunoSEQ multiplex PCR; TCRdb's copy has only in-frame clones and leaves some out. The sample holds approximately 200,000 clones. The CDR3 spans 16 residues. The V end lost 1 base, the J end lost 2 bases, and 12 bases lay between the germline ends. CDR1 SGHRS and CDR2 YFSETQ come from the germline V gene. Material for sequencing was PBMCs. The rearrangement uses TRBV5-1 and TRBJ2-2; D not resolved. This sequence was found in a boy younger than 18 in good health and CMV-seronegative. CDR3 in amino acids: CASSLIRSLNTGELFF. DNA of the CDR3: TGCGCCAGCAGCTTGATCCGGAGCCTAAACACCGGGGAGCTGTTTTTT.